A single sample gave rise to the 31 T cell receptor beta chains below, sequenced in a study of radiotherapy plus CTLA-4 blockade in lung cancer. The repertoire was sequenced with immunoSEQ multiplex PCR; TCRdb's copy has only in-frame clones and lacks some. The sample has 85,000 to 130,000 clones; over 65% are singletons. The sample in question was peripheral blood, obtained from a patient treated with radiotherapy plus ipilimumab. The origin of the receptors is a human donor with non-small cell lung cancer that progressed on radiotherapy plus ipilimumab. Some clones in this sample may be carry-over from other donors' samples.

J is TRBJ2-3 and V is TRBV5-4; a weak D match, TRBD2 (5 bases). V was pared by 5 bases and J by 7 bases, with 11 bases between. The germline CDR1 and CDR2 sequences are SGHNT and YYREEE (reference sequence). The CDR3 loop spans 12 amino acids. This CDR3 reads CASRLRGNTQYF. The CDR3, as DNA: TGTGCCAGCAGACTACGAGGGAATACGCAGTATTTT.

The chain recombines TRBV6-4 with TRBJ1-2; 10 positions agree with TRBD1. Germline CDR1 MRHNA, CDR2 SNTAGT. This CDR3 is built from 13 residues. The V and J ends lost 3 bases and 12 bases, in that order; junction bases with no gene match: 7. The CDR3 DNA reads TGTGCCAGCAGTGAATCGGGGACAGGGGAACACACCTTC. Its protein product is CASSESGTGEHTF.

The rearrangement links TRBV20-1 to TRBJ2-3, with D possibly matching TRBD1 (5 bases). From germline, CDR1 is DFQATT and CDR2 SNEGSKA (reference sequence). Trimming shortened V by 5 bases and J by 7 bases, and 7 bases separated the two germline ends. CDR3 length: 10 residues. The CDR3 region has the DNA TGCAGTGCTCAGGGAAATACGCAGTATTTT. Protein product: CSAQGNTQYF.

V is TRBV4-3 and J is TRBJ2-2; D possibly matches TRBD1 or TRBD2 (5 bases each). Germline loops: CDR1 LGHNA, CDR2 YSLEER. V lost 3 bases and J lost 3, with 14 bases in between. The CDR3 spans 16 residues. In DNA, the CDR3 is TGCGCCAGCAGCCATCCCGGTCCGGGGCACACCGGGGAGCTGTTTTTT. Protein product: CASSHPGPGHTGELFF.

The chain has TRBV7-9 and TRBJ1-4; a possible D gene is TRBD1 (6 bases). Trimming left V 2 bases short and J 10 bases short, with 11 bases between. Germline CDR1 is SEHNR and CDR2 is FQNEAQ (reference sequence). The CDR3 runs 13 residues. CDR3 coding DNA: TGTGCCAGCAGCTTAAACGAGGGGGGAAAACTGTTTTTT. Protein: CASSLNEGGKLFF.

The V and J genes are TRBV7-2 and TRBJ1-2; D possibly corresponds to TRBD1 (5 bases). The CDR3 runs 17 residues. Trimming cost V 2 bases and J 6 bases, with 22 bases left between them. The germline V gene encodes CDR1 SGHTA and CDR2 FQGNSA. The CDR3 nucleotides are TGTGCCAGCAGCTTATTTTTCGGAACTTACCAGGGAGATGGCTACACCTTC. Protein product: CASSLFFGTYQGDGYTF.

This chain links TRBV12-5 with TRBJ2-5; 7 nucleotides agree with TRBD1. Germline values: CDR1 LGHNT, CDR2 FRNRAP. J lost 3 bases, V lost 10 bases, and 5 bases had no gene match. The length of the CDR3 is 12 residues. This chain's CDR3 is CAIGTDEETQYF. Written as DNA, the CDR3 is TGTGCTATCGGGACAGATGAAGAGACCCAGTACTTC.

This clone has only one observation. The chain carries TRBV5-4 and TRBJ2-7; 11 bases agree with TRBD2. Per germline, CDR1 SGHNT and CDR2 YYREEE (reference sequence). Trimming took 4 bases from V and 2 from J; bases not matched to a gene: 5. The CDR3 totals 15 residues. The CDR3 reads CASSGASGGPYEQYF. The CDR3 DNA follows: TGTGCCAGCAGCGGGGCTAGCGGGGGGCCCTACGAGCAGTACTTC.

The chain is built from TRBV13 and TRBJ1-5, with 7 positions matching TRBD1. V lost 4 bases to trimming and J lost 6 bases; unmatched junction nucleotides: 9. The length of the CDR3 is 15 residues. The germline V gene encodes CDR1 PRHDT and CDR2 FYEKMQ (reference sequence). Here the CDR3 reads CASSSGTAGPQPQHF. The DNA of the CDR3 is TGTGCCAGCAGCTCCGGGACAGCGGGCCCTCAGCCCCAGCATTTT.

The V and J genes are TRBV9 and TRBJ1-6, with unresolved D. Per germline, CDR1 SGDLS and CDR2 YYNGEE. V lost 5 bases, J lost 8 bases, and 8 bases lay in between. This CDR3 spans 12 amino acids. Written as DNA, the CDR3 is TGTGCCAGCAGTCTTGCTGATTCACCCCTCCACTTT. It encodes CASSLADSPLHF.

V usage is TRBV29-1 and J usage is TRBJ2-2; TRBD2 matches at 11 bases. J lost 7 bases, V lost 7 bases, and 8 bases had no gene match. CDR1 is SQVTM and CDR2 is ANQGSEA in the germline V gene. The CDR3 is 14 residues long. The CDR3 sequence: CSAYSGGAGGELFF. The CDR3 DNA follows: TGCAGCGCGTATAGCGGGGGGGCCGGCGGGGAGCTGTTTTTT.

The rearrangement links TRBV6-5 to TRBJ2-5; a possible D gene is TRBD1 (6 bases). Looked up from germline, CDR1 is MNHEY and CDR2 is SVGAGI. V was trimmed by 6 bases and J by 4 bases, leaving 15 bases between them. The CDR3 is 14 amino acids. The CDR3 here is CASRHNTGSETQYF. CDR3 DNA: TGTGCCAGCAGGCACAATACAGGGTCAGAGACCCAGTACTTC.

This clone came up a few times. J is TRBJ2-1 and V is TRBV2, with 10 bases that match TRBD2. With V trimmed by 4 bases and J by 7 bases, 7 bases remained unmatched. The CDR3 runs to 15 residues. Germline V gives CDR1 SNHLY, CDR2 FYNNEI. The CDR3 bases are TGTGCCAGCAGTGTTCAGCGGGGGGGCATAAATGAGCAGTTCTTC. Translating gives CASSVQRGGINEQFF.

The gene calls are TRBV25-1 and TRBJ1-4; tentatively, D is TRBD1 (5 bases). The V and J ends lost 6 bases and 7 bases respectively, with 9 bases between them. The CDR3 has 12 amino acids. The germline V gene encodes CDR1 MGHDK and CDR2 SYGVNS. CDR3 loop: CASRKDSEKLFF. CDR3 DNA: TGTGCCAGCAGGAAAGACAGTGAAAAACTGTTTTTT. Complete variable domain (other parts from reference TRBV25-1 and TRBJ1-4): EADIYQTPRYLVIGTGKKITLECSQTMGHDKMYWYQQDPGMELHLIHYSYGVNSTEKGDLSSESTVSRIRTEHFPLTLESARPSHTSQYLCASRKDSEKLFFGSGTQLSVL.

V is TRBV6-4 and J is TRBJ2-3, with D unresolved. The ends were cut back, 3 bases at V and 8 bases at J, with 12 bases in the middle. The V gene's germline CDR1 is MRHNA and CDR2 SNTAGT. CDR3 length: 13 amino acids. The CDR3 reads CASSESSFGTQYF. In nucleotides, the CDR3 is TGTGCCAGCAGTGAGAGCAGTTTCGGTACGCAGTATTTT.

The genes are TRBV7-3 and TRBJ2-3; D might be TRBD2 (6 bases). Germline loops: CDR1 SGHTA, CDR2 FQGTGA. CDR3 size: 15 residues. V shed 3 bases and J shed 1 base, with 11 bases lying between them. The CDR3 DNA reads TGTGCCAGCAGCTTTCAGACGGGGGGCACAGATACGCAGTATTTT. Residues: CASSFQTGGTDTQYF.

The rearrangement joins TRBV5-1 to TRBJ1-4; perhaps TRBD1 as D (5 bases). V dropped 6 bases and J dropped 0 bases, with 12 bases sitting between them. The CDR3 contains 15 residues. The germline gives CDR1 SGHRS, CDR2 YFSETQ. DNA of the CDR3: TGCGCCAGCACCCCCGACAGACCAACTAATGAAAAACTGTTTTTT. Its translation: CASTPDRPTNEKLFF.

The chain recombines TRBV19 with TRBJ1-6; TRBD1 might be the D (6 bases). Germline CDR1 reads LNHDA; CDR2 reads SQIVND (reference sequence). Trimming took 6 bases from V and 9 from J, leaving 18 bases between them. This CDR3 region has 15 residues. The CDR3 DNA follows: TGTGCCAGTAGGTACAGGGTTGGAGTTAGTTCACCCCTCCACTTT. This translates into CASRYRVGVSSPLHF. The full variable domain, with the rest looked up from reference TRBV19 and TRBJ1-6, is DGGITQSPKYLFRKEGQNVTLSCEQNLNHDAMYWYRQDPGQGLRLIYYSQIVNDFQKGDIAEGYSVSREKKESFPLTVTSAQKNPTAFYLCASRYRVGVSSPLHFGNGTRLTVT.

The V call is TRBV11-3, the J call TRBJ1-1; D is undetermined. The CDR3 runs to 13 residues. Trimming removed 0 bases from V and 5 bases from J, with 7 bases in between. Germline CDR1 reads SGHNT; CDR2 reads YENEEA. CDR3 nucleotides: TGTGCCAGCAGCTTAGATGGGGAGACTGAAGCTTTCTTT. The encoded protein is CASSLDGETEAFF.

V usage is TRBV9 and J usage is TRBJ2-3; tentatively, D is TRBD1 or TRBD2 (5 bases each). CDR1 and CDR2 from the germline V gene are SGDLS and YYNGEE. The CDR3 has 15 amino acids. Trimming took off 6 bases at V and 8 bases at J, with 22 bases between the two ends. The CDR3 loop is CASTTTGAGGGTQYF. The CDR3 nucleotides read TGTGCCAGCACTACCACCGGGGCGGGTGGTGGTACGCAGTATTTT.

This clone occurred once. Here the CDR3 reads CASRRTLVSVEKLFF. The CDR3 nucleotides are TGTGCCAGCCGTCGAACCTTAGTTTCAGTCGAAAAACTGTTTTTT. The gene calls are TRBV6-5 and TRBJ1-4, with no clear D. Germline assignment: CDR1 MNHEY and CDR2 SVGAGI. Between the trimmed V and J ends, which lost 8 bases and 8 bases, there was a span of 21 bases. The CDR3 has 15 residues.

The gene calls are TRBV5-6 and TRBJ2-1; TRBD1 might be the D (5 bases). From germline, CDR1 is SGHDT and CDR2 YYEEEE. The V end lost 0 bases, the J end lost 0 bases, and 7 bases lay between the germline ends. CDR3 length: 15 residues. The CDR3 coding sequence is TGTGCCAGCAGCTTGGGGGGCGGCTCCTACAATGAGCAGTTCTTC. Translation gives CASSLGGGSYNEQFF.

This sequence joins TRBV6-1 and TRBJ1-5; the D gene is possibly TRBD1 (5 bases). Trimming pared 2 bases from V and 7 bases from J, leaving 15 bases between. The CDR3 length is 15 residues. The germline V gene has CDR1 MNHNS and CDR2 SASEGT. This CDR3 reads CASSENWAGNQPQHF. The CDR3 nucleotides are TGTGCCAGCAGTGAAAATTGGGCAGGGAACCAGCCCCAGCATTTT.

This clone was seen a handful of times. The chain recombines TRBV9 with TRBJ2-7, with unresolved D. Trimming shortened V by 0 bases and J by 3 bases, and 10 bases separated the two germline ends. This CDR3 contains 14 residues. From germline, CDR1 is SGDLS and CDR2 YYNGEE. The CDR3 loop reads CASSVGGLYYEQYF. The CDR3 DNA reads TGTGCCAGCAGCGTAGGGGGTTTGTACTACGAGCAGTACTTC. Looking up the rest from reference TRBV9 and TRBJ2-7 gives the full variable domain: DSGVTQTPKHLITATGQRVTLRCSPRSGDLSVYWYQQSLDQGLQFLIQYYNGEERAKGNILERFSAQQFPDLHSELNLSSLELGDSALYFCASSVGGLYYEQYFGPGTRLTVT.

V and J are TRBV7-6 and TRBJ1-2; a weak D match, TRBD1 (6 bases). Trimming pared 1 base from V and 7 bases from J, leaving 10 bases between. There are 13 residues in the CDR3. Germline loops: CDR1 SGHVS, CDR2 FNYEAQ. This CDR3 reads CASSLDRVAGYTF. The DNA of the CDR3 is TGTGCCAGCAGCTTAGACAGGGTGGCTGGCTACACCTTC.

V usage is TRBV27 and J usage is TRBJ1-1; D uncertain. Trimming took off 6 bases at V and 6 bases at J, with 8 bases between the two ends. The CDR3 sequence is 11 residues long. CDR1 and CDR2 from the germline V gene are MNHEY and SMNVEV (reference sequence). This chain's CDR3 is CASSRGSEAFF. The DNA of the CDR3 is TGTGCCAGCAGCCGGGGATCTGAAGCTTTCTTT.

The rearrangement links TRBV11-1 to TRBJ1-2; D is ambiguous. The CDR3 spans 12 residues. The germline CDR1 and CDR2 sequences are SGHAT and FQDESV (reference sequence). The germline V and J ends were trimmed by 2 bases and 5 bases, with 6 bases remaining between them. The CDR3 DNA reads TGTGCCAGCAGCTTAAGGGATTATGGCTACACCTTC. Translation gives CASSLRDYGYTF.

This clone appeared a single time. CDR3: CAISESGQDYEQYF. CDR3 sequence (DNA): TGTGCCATCAGTGAGTCAGGACAAGACTACGAGCAGTACTTC. The chain uses TRBV10-3 and TRBJ2-5, with D maybe TRBD1 (5 bases). The J call is uncertain, as TRBJ2-7 better fits the DNA end. Looked up from germline, CDR1 is ENHRY and CDR2 is SYGVKD. The CDR3 covers 14 residues.

As concerns this clone: The sample has other DNA sequences that encode this CDR3 too. The genes are TRBV2 and TRBJ2-1; no firm D call. The germline V and J ends were trimmed by 3 bases and 3 bases, with 0 bases remaining between them. CDR3 length: 11 residues. The germline gives CDR1 SNHLY, CDR2 FYNNEI. The CDR3 DNA sequence: TGTGCCAGCAGTGACTACAATGAGCAGTTCTTC. Translating gives CASSDYNEQFF. The full variable domain, with the rest looked up from reference TRBV2 and TRBJ2-1, is EPEVTQTPSHQVTQMGQEVILRCVPISNHLYFYWYRQILGQKVEFLVSFYNNEISEKSEIFDDQFSVERPDGSNFTLKIRSTKLEDSAMYFCASSDYNEQFFGPGTRLTVL.

The CDR3 reads CASSARTSGGGTGELFF. The CDR3 nucleotides are TGTGCCAGCAGCGCCCGGACTAGCGGGGGGGGCACCGGGGAGCTGTTTTTT. The chain is built from TRBV9 and TRBJ2-2; 15 nucleotides match TRBD2. This CDR3 contains 17 residues. Per the germline V gene, CDR1 is SGDLS and CDR2 is YYNGEE. With 3 bases clipped from V and 4 bases from J, the junction kept 4 bases outside the gene matches.

This clone was counted a single time. The chain carries TRBV28 and TRBJ1-5; a possible D gene is TRBD1 (5 bases). The CDR3 runs 16 residues. Trimming took 4 bases from V and 7 from J, leaving 20 bases between them. Germline CDR1 reads MDHEN; CDR2 reads SYDVKM. This chain's CDR3 is CASSSPGEVQEQPQHF. CDR3 DNA sequence: TGTGCCAGCAGTTCCCCCGGAGAAGTACAGGAGCAGCCCCAGCATTTT.